This T cell receptor beta chain was captured by sequencing in a study of blood T cells in healthy people across ages. Primed by a sample-barcoded 5' primer and a J-beta primer mix, a second PCR proceeded for about 7 to 12 cycles. Each of the samples gave a minimum of 2.5 million paired-end reads that contained CDR3. TCRdb fed the 5' RACE reads into MiXCR, producing one record per CDR3 protein. The data show approximately 1.5 million distinct CDR3 sequences, roughly 43% seen once. From germline, CDR1 is SGHTA and CDR2 FQGNSA. Trimming removed 2 bases from V and 6 bases from J, with 16 bases in between. CDR3 size: 15 residues. This clonotype was counted a few times. Antigen unknown. Study-wide results and caveats: Observed TCR beta diversity showed a strong correlation with the percentage of naive T cells as measured by flow cytometry. In older individuals, TCR beta diversity per million T cells was lower, falling roughly linearly with age. The long-lived group displayed more naive CD4+ cells, plus higher diversity, than the aged donors did.

The source material was blood. The V and J genes are TRBV7-2 and TRBJ1-2; D is undetermined. This receptor was identified in a woman between 18 and 30 years old in good health. The CDR3 DNA follows: TGTGCCAGCAGCTTAAGTCCTGGCGTGGGTAATGGCTACACCTTC. This sequence encodes CASSLSPGVGNGYTF.